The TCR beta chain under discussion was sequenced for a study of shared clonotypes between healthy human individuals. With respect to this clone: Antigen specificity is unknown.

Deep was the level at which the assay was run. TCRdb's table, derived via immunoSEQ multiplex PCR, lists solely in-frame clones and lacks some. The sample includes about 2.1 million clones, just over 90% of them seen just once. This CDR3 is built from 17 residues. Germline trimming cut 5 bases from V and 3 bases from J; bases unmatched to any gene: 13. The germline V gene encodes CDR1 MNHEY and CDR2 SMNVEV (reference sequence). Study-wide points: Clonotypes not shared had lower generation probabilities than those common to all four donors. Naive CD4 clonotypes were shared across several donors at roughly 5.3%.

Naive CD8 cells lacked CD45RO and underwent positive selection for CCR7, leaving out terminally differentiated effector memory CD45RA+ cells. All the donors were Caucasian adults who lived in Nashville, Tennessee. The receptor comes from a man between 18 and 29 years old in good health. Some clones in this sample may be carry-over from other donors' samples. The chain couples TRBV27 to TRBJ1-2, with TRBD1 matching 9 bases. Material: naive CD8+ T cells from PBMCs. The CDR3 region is CASSPRTGAPVYYGYTF. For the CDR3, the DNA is TGTGCCAGCAGTCCCAGGACAGGGGCGCCCGTTTACTATGGCTACACCTTC.